Listed below are T cell receptor beta chains from one sample, sequenced in a study of OX40 agonist ivuxolimab in advanced cancers. Sequencing used immunoSEQ multiplex PCR; TCRdb keeps in-frame clones, though not all of them. This table has more than 50,000 clones, around four fifths appearing once. Here the sequenced sample was CD4+ or CD8+ T cells sorted from blood, taken in a trial of the OX40 agonist ivuxolimab. All receptors come from an adult with an advanced solid tumor such as melanoma, head and neck, liver or kidney cancer. CDR3s include the opening cysteine and the closing phenylalanine or tryptophan. The D gene is left open where the match is weak. Clone size, where shown, is once, few, many, or a class for clones that have expanded.

V	J	size	D	CDR3	DNA
TRBV28	TRBJ1-3	.	.	CASSLGENGNTIYF	TGTGCCAGCAGTTTAGGGGAAAACGGAAACACCATATATTTT
TRBV18	TRBJ2-7	.	.	CASSPGSSYEQYF	TGTGCCAGCTCACCGGGCAGTTCCTACGAGCAGTACTTC
TRBV9	TRBJ2-5	.	.	CASSSRLDGETQYF	TGTGCCAGCAGCTCCCGGCTCGACGGGGAGACCCAGTACTTC
TRBV2	TRBJ2-7	.	TRBD2	CATMQGLAEHEQYF	TGTGCCACCATGCAGGGACTAGCGGAGCACGAGCAGTACTTC
TRBV6-1	TRBJ2-7	.	.	CASSGTGNIGKF	TGTGCCAGCAGTGGCACAGGGAATATCGGAAAATTC
TRBV4-3	TRBJ2-1	.	.	CASSQDLGDEQFF	TGCGCCAGCAGCCAAGATCTCGGGGATGAGCAGTTCTTC
TRBV6-5	TRBJ2-3	.	.	CACREQATDTQYF	TGTGCCTGCAGGGAACAGGCCACAGATACGCAGTATTTT
TRBV5-6	TRBJ1-2	.	TRBD1	CASSWDRGNYGYTF	TGTGCCAGCAGTTGGGACAGGGGGAACTATGGCTACACCTTC
TRBV11-2	TRBJ2-5	.	.	CASRALQGGWTQYF	TGTGCCAGCAGGGCTCTACAGGGAGGGTGGACCCAGTACTTC
TRBV4-2	TRBJ1-3	.	.	CASSQESYSSSGNTIYF	TGTGCCAGCAGCCAAGAGAGCTACAGCAGCTCTGGAAACACCATATATTTT
TRBV5-1	TRBJ2-5	.	.	CASSFLVEETQYF	TGCGCCAGCAGCTTTCTCGTAGAAGAGACCCAGTACTTC
TRBV11-3	TRBJ2-5	.	TRBD2	CASSLDELLAEEQETQYF	TGTGCCAGCAGCTTAGATGAGTTGCTAGCGGAGGAACAAGAGACCCAGTACTTC
TRBV13	TRBJ2-1	.	.	CASSLDIADYNEQFF	TGTGCCAGCAGCTTAGATATAGCGGACTACAATGAGCAGTTCTTC
TRBV6-5	TRBJ2-1	.	.	CASSSEFDEQFF	TGTGCCAGCAGTTCAGAGTTTGATGAGCAGTTCTTC
TRBV4-1	TRBJ2-1	few	TRBD2	CASSQTLLSGRYEQFF	TGCGCCAGCAGCCAGACGTTGCTTAGCGGGAGATATGAGCAGTTCTTC
TRBV5-8	TRBJ2-1	.	.	CASSSGYNEQFF	TGTGCCAGCAGCTCGGGGTACAATGAGCAGTTCTTC
TRBV11-1	TRBJ2-1	.	.	CASSQEDYNEQFF	TGTGCCAGCAGCCAGGAGGACTACAATGAGCAGTTCTTC
TRBV7-2	TRBJ2-7	medium-sized	.	CASSPQGPSYEQYF	TGTGCCAGCAGCCCCCAGGGGCCGTCCTACGAGCAGTACTTC